One and the same sample provided the 25 T cell receptor beta chains below, sequenced in a study of shared clonotypes between healthy human individuals. Generated by immunoSEQ multiplex PCR, the TCRdb table keeps only in-frame clones and is missing some. The sample lists about 2 million clones, about 95% occurring once. The naive CD8 fraction comprised CD45RO-negative cells positively selected for CCR7 and excluded terminally differentiated effector memory CD45RA+ cells. Sequencing was carried out using naive CD8+ T cells sorted from blood. Receptors originate from a man aged 18 to 30 in good health.

V usage is TRBV4-1 and J usage is TRBJ2-1, with 8 bases fitting TRBD2. The CDR3 consists of 16 residues. J gave up 4 bases and V 1 base, and 6 bases lay outside the gene matches. Germline V gene data show CDR1 as MGHRA and CDR2 as YSYEKL. The CDR3 spells CASSQVHGREYNEQFF. Written as DNA, the CDR3 is TGCGCCAGCAGCCAAGTTCACGGGAGGGAGTACAATGAGCAGTTCTTC.

The V and J genes are TRBV11-2 and TRBJ2-1; no clear D. The germline V gene encodes CDR1 SGHAT and CDR2 FQNNGV. Trimming left V 2 bases short and J 0 bases short, with 11 bases between. The CDR3 has 16 amino acids. The CDR3 DNA reads TGTGCCAGCAGCTTACTTGGCGGCCCCTCCTACAATGAGCAGTTCTTC. Translation: CASSLLGGPSYNEQFF.

The genes are TRBV11-2 and TRBJ2-1; D unresolved. With 4 bases removed from V and 7 bases from J, the gap between germline ends came to 20 bases. The CDR3 loop spans 16 amino acids. CDR1 and CDR2 from the germline V gene are SGHAT and FQNNGV. DNA for the CDR3: TGTGCCAGCAGCTCTGGGGTGGAGCTACTGGGGAATGAGCAGTTCTTC. Its translation is CASSSGVELLGNEQFF.

The rearrangement joins TRBV30 to TRBJ1-4; D is perhaps TRBD1 (5 bases). There are 15 residues in the CDR3. V lost 2 bases and J 4 bases, leaving 14 bases between the germline ends. CDR1 and CDR2 (germline): GTSNPN, SVGIG (reference sequence). Here the CDR3 reads CAWSIPGRINEKLFF. CDR3 nucleotides: TGTGCCTGGAGTATCCCGGGACGGATTAATGAAAAACTGTTTTTT.

Worth noting for this clone: Other DNA sequences in this specimen translate into the identical CDR3. The gene calls are TRBV27 and TRBJ2-1, with a weak D call TRBD2 (7 bases). V gave up 2 bases and J gave up 6 bases, with 11 bases separating them. Germline V gene lookup returns CDR1 MNHEY and CDR2 SMNVEV (reference sequence). This CDR3 region has 14 residues. The CDR3 nucleotides are TGTGCCAGCAGTTTAGGTGGGGGGGCCAATGAGCAGTTCTTC. This gives the protein CASSLGGGANEQFF.

The chain combines TRBV29-1 with TRBJ2-1; D is ambiguous. In germline, CDR1 is SQVTM, CDR2 ANQGSEA. The CDR3 contains 12 residues. Trimming stripped 7 bases from V and 7 bases from J, with 14 bases between. The CDR3 DNA reads TGCAGCGCGTACCCAATTAAGAATGAGCAGTTCTTC. Amino acid sequence: CSAYPIKNEQFF.

The chain employs TRBV4-3 and TRBJ2-5; unclear D gene. Germline CDR1 reads LGHNA; CDR2 reads YSLEER. The CDR3 consists of 16 residues. The germline V and J ends were trimmed by 0 bases and 2 bases, with 13 bases remaining between them. The CDR3 bases are TGCGCCAGCAGCCAAGAGGACGGCAAACAGCAAGAGACCCAGTACTTC. Protein: CASSQEDGKQQETQYF.

Turning to this clone: The sample has other DNA sequences that encode this CDR3 too. This chain links TRBV4-1 with TRBJ2-7; D not certain. Per germline, CDR1 MGHRA and CDR2 YSYEKL. V gave up 0 bases and J gave up 0 bases, with 3 bases separating them. CDR3 size: 13 residues. The CDR3 loop is CASSQDVSYEQYF. The CDR3 DNA reads as TGCGCCAGCAGCCAAGATGTCTCCTACGAGCAGTACTTC.

With respect to this clone: Within the sample, other DNA sequences also encode this same CDR3. The V gene is TRBV9, the J gene TRBJ1-1; D gene uncertain. There are 13 residues in the CDR3. CDR1 SGDLS and CDR2 YYNGEE come from the germline V gene. V was clipped by 1 base and J by 6 bases, with 10 bases between them. The CDR3 protein is CASSVRTGSEAFF. For the CDR3, the DNA is TGTGCCAGCAGCGTAAGGACCGGTTCTGAAGCTTTCTTT. Complete variable domain (other parts from reference TRBV9 and TRBJ1-1): DSGVTQTPKHLITATGQRVTLRCSPRSGDLSVYWYQQSLDQGLQFLIQYYNGEERAKGNILERFSAQQFPDLHSELNLSSLELGDSALYFCASSVRTGSEAFFGQGTRLTVV.

The chain links TRBV19 to TRBJ2-2; D might be TRBD1 or TRBD2, each matching 5 bases. Looked up from germline, CDR1 is LNHDA and CDR2 is SQIVND (reference sequence). This CDR3 is 14 amino acids long. V was shortened by 7 bases and J by 4 bases, with 13 bases between the two germline ends. The CDR3 coding sequence is TGTGCCAGTACCACACCGGGGACCACCGGGGAGCTGTTTTTT. Residues: CASTTPGTTGELFF.

The chain has TRBV5-6 and TRBJ2-3, with 8 nucleotides matching TRBD1. Germline V gene data show CDR1 as SGHDT and CDR2 as YYEEEE. Trimming removed 4 bases from V and 2 bases from J; junction bases left unmatched: 6. CDR3 length: 15 amino acids. The CDR3 coding sequence is TGTGCCAGCAGCGGGACAGGACAACTCACAGATACGCAGTATTTT. Its translation is CASSGTGQLTDTQYF.

This chain connects TRBV11-3 to TRBJ2-7; no firm D call. CDR3 length equals 10 residues. Looked up from germline, CDR1 is SGHNT and CDR2 is YENEEA. The V gene lost 3 bases and the J gene lost 4 bases, with 1 base spanning the gap. Written as DNA, the CDR3 is TGTGCCAGCAGCTTTTACGAGCAGTACTTC. It specifies CASSFYEQYF. Full variable domain (remainder filled in from reference TRBV11-3 and TRBJ2-7): EAGVVQSPRYKIIEKKQPVAFWCNPISGHNTLYWYLQNLGQGPELLIRYENEEAVDDSQLPKDRFSAERLKGVDSTLKIQPAELGDSAVYLCASSFYEQYFGPGTRLTVT.

The chain links TRBV27 to TRBJ2-2; D may be TRBD2 (6 bases). The CDR3 sequence is 15 residues long. Between the trimmed V and J ends, which lost 5 bases and 1 base, there was a span of 11 bases. The germline V gene has CDR1 MNHEY and CDR2 SMNVEV (reference sequence). The CDR3 spells CASSTGLMNTGELFF. CDR3 sequence (DNA): TGTGCCAGCAGTACGGGACTGATGAACACCGGGGAGCTGTTTTTT.

This chain connects TRBV6-5 to TRBJ2-7, with D perhaps TRBD1 or TRBD2 (6 bases each). Trimming cost V 5 bases and J 2 bases, with 16 bases left between them. The CDR3 contains 15 residues. The germline V gene has CDR1 MNHEY and CDR2 SVGAGI. The CDR3 is CASSTRGTLTYEQYF. In nucleotides, the CDR3 is TGTGCCAGCAGTACACGCGGGACACTCACCTACGAGCAGTACTTC.

This clone was observed once. V gene TRBV6-1 combines with J gene TRBJ1-4; no clear D gene. Germline V CDR1 and CDR2: MNHNS, SASEGT. V lost 2 bases, J lost 5 bases, and 9 bases lay in between. The CDR3 loop spans 14 amino acids. The CDR3 sequence is CASSERGRNEKLFF. Here the CDR3 DNA reads TGTGCCAGCAGTGAAAGAGGCAGGAATGAAAAACTGTTTTTT.

The CDR3 region is CASSQEPGSGNTQYF. The CDR3 region has the DNA TGCGCCAGCAGCCAAGAGCCCGGGTCCGGCAATACGCAGTATTTT. The chain combines TRBV4-1 with TRBJ2-3; D is ambiguous. CDR1 is MGHRA and CDR2 is YSYEKL in the germline V gene. The CDR3 covers 15 residues. With 0 bases removed from V and 7 bases from J, the gap between germline ends came to 14 bases.

The rearrangement links TRBV30 to TRBJ2-7; perhaps TRBD2 as D (5 bases). The V gene lost 3 bases and the J gene lost 6 bases, with 9 bases spanning the gap. Germline values: CDR1 GTSNPN, CDR2 SVGIG (reference sequence). The CDR3 sequence is 11 residues long. CDR3 nucleotides: TGTGCCTGGAGGAGGGAAGCCGAGCAGTACTTC. Translating it yields CAWRREAEQYF.

The chain couples TRBV19 to TRBJ1-4; TRBD1 matches 7 bases. V lost 4 bases, J lost 1 base, and 6 bases stayed unmatched. The CDR3 totals 16 residues. CDR1 and CDR2 from the germline V gene are LNHDA and SQIVND (reference sequence). CDR3 sequence: CASSTWDRRTNEKLFF. In nucleotides, the CDR3 is TGTGCCAGTAGTACTTGGGACAGAAGAACTAATGAAAAACTGTTTTTT.

V is TRBV5-6 and J is TRBJ2-7, with TRBD2 identical over 10 bases. Trimming removed 2 bases from V and 3 bases from J; junction bases left unmatched: 5. Germline V gene lookup returns CDR1 SGHDT and CDR2 YYEEEE. The CDR3 is 15 amino acids. CDR3 coding DNA: TGTGCCAGCAGCTTTAGCATAGCGGGGGGCTACGAGCAGTACTTC. Protein sequence: CASSFSIAGGYEQYF. Full variable domain (rest looked up from reference TRBV5-6 and TRBJ2-7): DAGVTQSPTHLIKTRGQQVTLRCSPKSGHDTVSWYQQALGQGPQFIFQYYEEEERQRGNFPDRFSGHQFPNYSSELNVNALLLGDSALYLCASSFSIAGGYEQYFGPGTRLTVT.

The chain recombines TRBV27 with TRBJ2-5; 7 bases match TRBD1. Germline assignment: CDR1 MNHEY and CDR2 SMNVEV (reference sequence). This CDR3 is 16 amino acids long. V lost 5 bases, J lost 5 bases, and 14 bases stayed unmatched. In DNA form, the CDR3 reads TGTGCCAGCAGTCACCAACAGGGGCCACCAGGGGAGACCCAGTACTTC. Protein product: CASSHQQGPPGETQYF.

The rearrangement uses TRBV5-1 and TRBJ2-2; D call uncertain. The germline CDR1 and CDR2 sequences are SGHRS and YFSETQ. This CDR3 is built from 16 residues. V shed 0 bases and J shed 0 bases, with 9 bases lying between them. The CDR3 nucleotides read TGCGCCAGCAGCTTGGATCTCCGATCGAACACCGGGGAGCTGTTTTTT. The encoded protein is CASSLDLRSNTGELFF. The full variable domain, its missing parts supplied by reference TRBV5-1 and TRBJ2-2, is KAGVTQTPRYLIKTRGQQVTLSCSPISGHRSVSWYQQTPGQGLQFLFEYFSETQRNKGNFPGRFSGRQFSNSRSEMNVSTLELGDSALYLCASSLDLRSNTGELFFGEGSRLTVL.

The rearrangement joins TRBV7-9 to TRBJ1-1; 9 bases are a match to TRBD1. CDR1 and CDR2 (germline): SEHNR, FQNEAQ (reference sequence). This CDR3 region has 15 residues. V was clipped by 5 bases and J by 5 bases; unmatched bases: 9. The CDR3 region is CASSAAQGARTEAFF. The CDR3 DNA is TGTGCCAGCAGCGCAGCACAGGGGGCTCGGACTGAAGCTTTCTTT.

This chain uses TRBV4-1 with TRBJ1-5; possibly TRBD1 for D (5 bases). V was cut by 1 base and J by 6 bases, with 10 bases left in between. Germline CDR1 is MGHRA and CDR2 is YSYEKL. This CDR3 spans 14 amino acids. The CDR3 bases are TGCGCCAGCAGCCAAGTCGAAGGGGCTCAGCCCCAGCATTTT. Its translation is CASSQVEGAQPQHF.

This clone occurred once. The chain combines TRBV7-9 with TRBJ1-2; no reliable D call. Germline V CDR1 and CDR2: SEHNR, FQNEAQ (reference sequence). This CDR3 spans 15 amino acids. Trimming shortened V by 1 base and J by 0 bases, and 9 bases separated the two germline ends. CDR3 loop: CASSLGAGSNYGYTF. In nucleotides, the CDR3 is TGTGCCAGCAGCTTAGGTGCCGGGTCTAACTATGGCTACACCTTC.

V usage is TRBV28 and J usage is TRBJ2-2, with D maybe TRBD2 (6 bases). V was shortened by 8 bases and J by 6 bases, with 13 bases between the two germline ends. CDR3 length: 13 amino acids. Germline values: CDR1 MDHEN, CDR2 SYDVKM. The CDR3 DNA is TGTGCCAGCGGGGACTGGGGAGCCGGGGAGCTGTTTTTT. This sequence encodes CASGDWGAGELFF.